The clone carrying this TCR beta chain was picked up one time. The antigen remains unidentified. Treatment meaning: roughly 11-day PBMC culture with coronavirus spike peptide pools or control peptides (ViraFEST assay). This entry belongs to a study of vaccination and CD4 T cells after COVID-19. V lost 7 bases to trimming and J lost 1 base, with 17 bases between them. This CDR3 region has 14 residues. Germline V CDR1 and CDR2: DFQATT, SNEGSKA (reference sequence). An Oncomine TCR Beta short-read assay was used to sequence the DNA from cultured CD4+ T cells. TCRdb analysed the PCR reads with MiXCR anew, one entry per CDR3 protein. The sample holds about 13,000 distinct CDR3 sequences, about 56% seen once.

The chain has TRBV20-1 and TRBJ2-7; tentative D call: TRBD2 (6 bases). This clonotype originated in a human donor who had recovered from COVID-19. The specimen was CD4+ T cells from blood, cultured in vitro. Written as DNA, the CDR3 is TGCAGTGTTCGGACGAAAGGGAGGTCCTACGAGCAGTACTTC. Its translation is CSVRTKGRSYEQYF.